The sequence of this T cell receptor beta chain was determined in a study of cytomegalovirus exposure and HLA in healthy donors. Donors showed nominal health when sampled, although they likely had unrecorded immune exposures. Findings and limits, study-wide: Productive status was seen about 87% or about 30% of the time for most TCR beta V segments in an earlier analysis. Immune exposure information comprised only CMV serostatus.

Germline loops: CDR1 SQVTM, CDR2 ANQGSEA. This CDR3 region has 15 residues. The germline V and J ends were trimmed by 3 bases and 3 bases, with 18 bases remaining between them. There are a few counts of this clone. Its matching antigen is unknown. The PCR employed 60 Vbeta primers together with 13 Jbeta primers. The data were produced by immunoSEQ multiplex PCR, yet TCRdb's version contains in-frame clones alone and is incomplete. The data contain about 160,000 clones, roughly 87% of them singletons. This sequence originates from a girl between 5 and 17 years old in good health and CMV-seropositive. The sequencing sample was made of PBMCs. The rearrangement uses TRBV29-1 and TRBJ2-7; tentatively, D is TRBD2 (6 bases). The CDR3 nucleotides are TGCAGCGTTGAGGTGGCCGGGAGTAGTCTCTACGAGCAGTACTTC. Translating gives CSVEVAGSSLYEQYF.